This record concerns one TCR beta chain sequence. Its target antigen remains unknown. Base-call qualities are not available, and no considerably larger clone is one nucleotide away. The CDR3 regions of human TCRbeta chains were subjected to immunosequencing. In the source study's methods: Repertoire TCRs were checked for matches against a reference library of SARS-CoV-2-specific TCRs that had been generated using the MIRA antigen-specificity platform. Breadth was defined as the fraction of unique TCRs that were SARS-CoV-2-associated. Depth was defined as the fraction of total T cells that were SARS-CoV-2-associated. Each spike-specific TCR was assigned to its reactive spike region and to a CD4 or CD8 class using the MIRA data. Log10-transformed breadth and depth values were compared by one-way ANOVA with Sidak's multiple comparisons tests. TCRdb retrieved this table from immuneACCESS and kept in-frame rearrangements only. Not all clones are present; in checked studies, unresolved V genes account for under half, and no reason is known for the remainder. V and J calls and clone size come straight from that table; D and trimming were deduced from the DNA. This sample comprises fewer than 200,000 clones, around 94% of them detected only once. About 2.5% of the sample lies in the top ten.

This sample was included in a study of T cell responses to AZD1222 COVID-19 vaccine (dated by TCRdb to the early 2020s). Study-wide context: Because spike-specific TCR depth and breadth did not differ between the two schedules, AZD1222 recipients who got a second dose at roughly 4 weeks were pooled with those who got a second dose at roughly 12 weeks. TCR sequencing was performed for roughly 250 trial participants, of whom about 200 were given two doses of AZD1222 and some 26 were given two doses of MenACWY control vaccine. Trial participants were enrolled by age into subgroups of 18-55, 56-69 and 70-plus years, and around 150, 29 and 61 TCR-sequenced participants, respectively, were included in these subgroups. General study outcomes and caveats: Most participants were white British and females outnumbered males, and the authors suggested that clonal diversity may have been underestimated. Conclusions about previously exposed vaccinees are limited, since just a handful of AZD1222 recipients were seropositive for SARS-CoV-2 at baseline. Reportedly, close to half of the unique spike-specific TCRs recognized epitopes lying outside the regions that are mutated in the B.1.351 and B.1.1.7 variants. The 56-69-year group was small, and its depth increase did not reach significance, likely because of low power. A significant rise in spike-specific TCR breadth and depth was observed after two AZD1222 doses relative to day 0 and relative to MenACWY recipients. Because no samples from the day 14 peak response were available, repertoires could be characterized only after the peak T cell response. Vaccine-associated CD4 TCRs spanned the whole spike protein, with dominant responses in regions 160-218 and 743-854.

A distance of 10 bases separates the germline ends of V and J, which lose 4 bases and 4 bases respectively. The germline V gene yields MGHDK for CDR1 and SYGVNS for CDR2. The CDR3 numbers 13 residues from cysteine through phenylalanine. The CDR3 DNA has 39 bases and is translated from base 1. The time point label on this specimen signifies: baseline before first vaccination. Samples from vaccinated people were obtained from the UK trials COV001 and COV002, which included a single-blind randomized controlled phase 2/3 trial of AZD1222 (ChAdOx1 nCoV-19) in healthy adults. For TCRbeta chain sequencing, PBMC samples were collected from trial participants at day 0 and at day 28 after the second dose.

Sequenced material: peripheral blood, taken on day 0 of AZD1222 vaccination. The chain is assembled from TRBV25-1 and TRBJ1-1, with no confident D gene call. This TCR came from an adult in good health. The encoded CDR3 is CASSGIGSTEAFF. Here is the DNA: TGTGCCAGCAGTGGTATCGGGAGCACTGAAGCTTTCTTT.